What follows are 16 T cell receptor beta chains derived from one specimen sequenced in a study of blood T cell repertoires in COVID-19. Produced via immunoSEQ multiplex PCR; TCRdb's table is partial and in-frame only. The table lists a few hundred thousand clones, 80% to 90% of them singletons. Sequenced: peripheral blood. Receptors were obtained from a man aged 35 to 55 with acute or convalescent COVID-19.

This chain uses TRBV11-1 with TRBJ2-7, with 10 bases fitting TRBD1. The trim removed 5 bases at V and 3 bases at J, leaving 4 bases unmatched. Germline V gene sequence: CDR1 SGHAT, CDR2 FQDESV (reference sequence). CDR3 size: 14 residues. The CDR3 bases are TGTGCCAGCAGCACCCGGACAGGGGGCTACGAGCAGTACTTC. Protein sequence: CASSTRTGGYEQYF.

The V call is TRBV7-2, the J call TRBJ2-7; D is unclear. Trimming left V 1 base short and J 6 bases short, with 16 bases between. The CDR3 is made up of 15 amino acids. Germline loops: CDR1 SGHTA, CDR2 FQGNSA. In DNA, the CDR3 is TGTGCCAGCAGCTTAGTGGCGACTCCAAGAAGCGAGCAGTACTTC. This gives the protein CASSLVATPRSEQYF.

Concerning this clone itself: Other DNA sequences of this sample code for an identical CDR3. The gene calls are TRBV5-4 and TRBJ2-7, with TRBD1 as a possible D gene (5 bases). CDR1 is SGHNT and CDR2 is YYREEE in the germline V gene (reference sequence). Trimming pared 0 bases from V and 2 bases from J, leaving 9 bases between. The CDR3 runs 14 residues. Here the CDR3 reads CASSLGTSAYEQYF. The CDR3 nucleotides read TGTGCCAGCAGCTTGGGGACATCCGCCTACGAGCAGTACTTC.

The V and J genes are TRBV4-1 and TRBJ1-1; D perhaps matches TRBD1 (6 bases). Trimming shortened V by 4 bases and J by 9 bases, and 24 bases separated the two germline ends. The CDR3 spans 16 residues. The germline V gene encodes CDR1 MGHRA and CDR2 YSYEKL. In DNA, the CDR3 is TGCGCCAGCAGCCCCTCAGATCCCGACAGGTGGGAGAAAGCTTTCTTT. Translating it yields CASSPSDPDRWEKAFF.

The chain links TRBV6-1 to TRBJ1-2, with 10 nucleotides matching TRBD1. The CDR3 runs to 13 residues. The trim removed 3 bases at V and 5 bases at J, leaving 0 bases unmatched. In germline, CDR1 is MNHNS, CDR2 SASEGT. The CDR3 nucleotides are TGTGCCAGCAGTGAGGACAGGGGGTATGGCTACACCTTC. Protein product: CASSEDRGYGYTF.

This chain links TRBV6-1 with TRBJ2-5, with D unclear. This CDR3 comprises 11 residues. V lost 6 bases, J lost 2 bases, and 4 bases lay in between. Germline V gene data show CDR1 as MNHNS and CDR2 as SASEGT. As DNA, the CDR3 is TGTGCCAGCAGCCCTCAAGAGACCCAGTACTTC. This gives the protein CASSPQETQYF.

The chain links TRBV5-6 to TRBJ1-4, with D unresolved. The CDR3 is 13 amino acids. Germline CDR1 reads SGHDT; CDR2 reads YYEEEE. Trimming removed 4 bases at V and 13 bases at J, with 17 bases between. CDR3 region: CASSGSVVGGLFF. The CDR3 coding sequence is TGTGCCAGCAGCGGGTCGGTGGTTGGAGGACTGTTTTTT.

This chain joins TRBV4-2 and TRBJ2-3; D may be TRBD1 (5 bases). V was pared by 1 base and J by 5 bases, with 13 bases between. This CDR3 region has 15 residues. Per germline, CDR1 LGHNA and CDR2 YNFKEQ. DNA of the CDR3: TGTGCCAGCAGCCAAGTACGAGGCCAGGGAGATACGCAGTATTTT. This codes for CASSQVRGQGDTQYF.

The chain uses TRBV14 and TRBJ1-1; 9 bases fit TRBD1. V lost 4 bases to trimming and J lost 4 bases; unmatched junction nucleotides: 4. Per germline, CDR1 SGHDN and CDR2 FVKESK. This CDR3 region has 14 residues. CDR3 sequence (DNA): TGTGCCAGCAGCCTACAGGGGGCAGCCACTGAAGCTTTCTTT. It translates to CASSLQGAATEAFF. Based on the CDR3 plus reference TRBV14 and TRBJ1-1, the full variable domain is EAGVTQFPSHSVIEKGQTVTLRCDPISGHDNLYWYRRVMGKEIKFLLHFVKESKQDESGMPNNRFLAERTGGTYSTLKVQPAELEDSGVYFCASSLQGAATEAFFGQGTRLTVV.

The chain joins TRBV18 to TRBJ2-3; 7 bases map to TRBD2. Germline trimming cut 3 bases from V and 4 bases from J; bases unmatched to any gene: 13. The germline CDR1 and CDR2 sequences are KGHSH and LQKENI. This CDR3 has 17 residues. The CDR3: CASSPFSFRAGADTQYF. DNA for the CDR3: TGTGCCAGCTCACCCTTCTCCTTCAGGGCGGGAGCAGATACGCAGTATTTT. The variable domain in full, with the rest retrieved from reference TRBV18 and TRBJ2-3, is NAGVMQNPRHLVRRRGQEARLRCSPMKGHSHVYWYRQLPEEGLKFMVYLQKENIIDESGMPKERFSAEFPKEGPSILRIQQVVRGDSAAYFCASSPFSFRAGADTQYFGPGTRLTVL.

The chain couples TRBV28 to TRBJ2-7; possible D gene TRBD1, 7 bases. CDR3 length: 14 amino acids. Trimming pared 6 bases from V and 1 base from J, leaving 13 bases between. Germline CDR1 reads MDHEN; CDR2 reads SYDVKM. The CDR3 region has the DNA TGTGCCAGCAGCTGGCAGGGGGGTTCCTACGAGCAGTACTTC. This sequence encodes CASSWQGGSYEQYF. Based on the CDR3 plus reference TRBV28 and TRBJ2-7, the full variable domain is DVKVTQSSRYLVKRTGEKVFLECVQDMDHENMFWYRQDPGLGLRLIYFSYDVKMKEKGDIPEGYSVSREKKERFSLILESASTNQTSMYLCASSWQGGSYEQYFGPGTRLTVT.

CDR3 sequence reads: CASSQFGQSSYNEQFF. DNA for the CDR3: TGCGCCAGCAGTCAATTCGGACAGAGCTCCTACAATGAGCAGTTCTTC. V is TRBV4-3 and J is TRBJ2-1, with a possible D match to TRBD1 (6 bases). The CDR3 is 16 residues long. V was shortened by 6 bases and J by 0 bases, with 15 bases between the two germline ends. Germline V gene data show CDR1 as LGHNA and CDR2 as YSLEER.

The chain uses TRBV2 and TRBJ2-2, with D perhaps matching TRBD1 (6 bases). V dropped 3 bases and J dropped 4 bases, with 9 bases sitting between them. Germline loops: CDR1 SNHLY, CDR2 FYNNEI. The CDR3 is made up of 14 amino acids. CDR3 nucleotides: TGTGCCAGCAGTGATGGGGGCAGCACCGGGGAGCTGTTTTTT. It translates to CASSDGGSTGELFF.

J is TRBJ1-1 and V is TRBV6-5; D is undetermined. This CDR3 has 11 residues. V lost 7 bases and J 8 bases, leaving 11 bases between the germline ends. The V gene's germline CDR1 is MNHEY and CDR2 SVGAGI. This CDR3 reads CASTTSLEAFF. The CDR3 DNA follows: TGTGCCAGCACCACGTCCCTAGAAGCTTTCTTT.

This sequence joins TRBV7-3 and TRBJ1-5; D call uncertain. Per the germline V gene, CDR1 is SGHTA and CDR2 is FQGTGA. Trimming pared 5 bases from V and 6 bases from J, leaving 14 bases between. There are 14 residues in the CDR3. The CDR3 DNA is TGTGCCAGCAGCCCGCACCAGGTGGCTCAGCCCCAGCATTTT. This encodes CASSPHQVAQPQHF.

The chain links TRBV19 to TRBJ1-2; no reliable D call. The CDR3 covers 13 residues. With 3 bases removed from V and 6 bases from J, the gap between germline ends came to 11 bases. Germline V lookup: CDR1 LNHDA, CDR2 SQIVND (reference sequence). The CDR3 DNA reads as TGTGCCAGTAGTATTGGTCGGGGAGATGGCTACACCTTC. Translating gives CASSIGRGDGYTF.